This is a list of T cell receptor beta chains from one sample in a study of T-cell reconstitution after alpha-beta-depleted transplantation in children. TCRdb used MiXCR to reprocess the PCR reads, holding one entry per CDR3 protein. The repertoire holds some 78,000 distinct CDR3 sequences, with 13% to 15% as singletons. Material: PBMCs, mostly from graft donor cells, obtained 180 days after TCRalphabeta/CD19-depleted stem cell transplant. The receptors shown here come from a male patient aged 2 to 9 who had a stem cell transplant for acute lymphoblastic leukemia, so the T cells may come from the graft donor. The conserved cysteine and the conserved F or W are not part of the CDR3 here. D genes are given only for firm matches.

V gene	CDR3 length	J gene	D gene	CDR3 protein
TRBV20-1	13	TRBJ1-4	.	SARDGHHIRGKLF
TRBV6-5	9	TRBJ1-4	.	ASREGVELF
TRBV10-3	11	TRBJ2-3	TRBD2	AIKGTSKDTQY
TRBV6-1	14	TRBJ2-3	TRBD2	ASSLSGRGITDTQY
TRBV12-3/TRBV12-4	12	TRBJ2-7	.	ASSIQQGRDEQY
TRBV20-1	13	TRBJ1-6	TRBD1	SATDQGGYNSPLH
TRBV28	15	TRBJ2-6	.	ASSSAGGPSGANVLT
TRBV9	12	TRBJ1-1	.	ASSVGGGGTEAF
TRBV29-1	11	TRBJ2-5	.	SAGTRLSETQY
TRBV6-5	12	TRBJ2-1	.	ASSYYDSSWEQF
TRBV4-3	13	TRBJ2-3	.	ASSQDPGRRYTQY
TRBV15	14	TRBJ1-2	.	ATSMDYSSGRHGYT
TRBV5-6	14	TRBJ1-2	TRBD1	ASSRTGRGPFYGYT
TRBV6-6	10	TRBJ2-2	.	ASPSAAGELF
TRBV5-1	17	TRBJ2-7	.	ASSLAWKGSSVSSYEQY
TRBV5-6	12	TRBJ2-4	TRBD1	ASSFLRDRDIQY
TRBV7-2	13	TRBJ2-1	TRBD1	ASSSGTGGVNEQF
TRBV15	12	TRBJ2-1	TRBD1	ATSTLGQGNEQF
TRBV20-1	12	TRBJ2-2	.	SARQGRSTGELF
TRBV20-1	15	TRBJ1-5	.	SARRLRRSSSNQPQH
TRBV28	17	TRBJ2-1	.	ASSSLRPREPYSYNEQF
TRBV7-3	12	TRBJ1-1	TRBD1	ASSSWDRDTEAF
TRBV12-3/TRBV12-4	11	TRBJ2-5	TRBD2	ASWGGNIKTQY
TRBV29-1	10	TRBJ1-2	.	SVGRTVKGYT
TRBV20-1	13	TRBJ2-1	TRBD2	SAGEGPSSYNEQF
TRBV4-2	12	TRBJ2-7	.	ASSQDLLRYEQY
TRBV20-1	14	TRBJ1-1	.	SASTGRPFAQIEAF
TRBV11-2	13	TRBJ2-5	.	ASSYLIGLQETQY
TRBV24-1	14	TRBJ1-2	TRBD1	ATSDPTGGPNYGYT
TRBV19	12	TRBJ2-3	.	ASREEPRTDTQY
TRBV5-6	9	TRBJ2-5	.	ASSLAQTQY
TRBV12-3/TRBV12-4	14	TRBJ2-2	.	ASSLGVAANTGELF
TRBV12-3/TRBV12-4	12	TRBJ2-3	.	ASSSRVPTDTQY
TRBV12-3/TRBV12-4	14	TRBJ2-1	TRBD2	ASSFVGLAVRNEQF
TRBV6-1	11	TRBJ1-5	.	ASRLGQNQPQH
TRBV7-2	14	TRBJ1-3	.	ASSLGGFTRGNTIY
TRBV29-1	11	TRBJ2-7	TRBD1	SVSTGSSYEQY
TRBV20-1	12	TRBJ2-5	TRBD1	SARKGASRETQY